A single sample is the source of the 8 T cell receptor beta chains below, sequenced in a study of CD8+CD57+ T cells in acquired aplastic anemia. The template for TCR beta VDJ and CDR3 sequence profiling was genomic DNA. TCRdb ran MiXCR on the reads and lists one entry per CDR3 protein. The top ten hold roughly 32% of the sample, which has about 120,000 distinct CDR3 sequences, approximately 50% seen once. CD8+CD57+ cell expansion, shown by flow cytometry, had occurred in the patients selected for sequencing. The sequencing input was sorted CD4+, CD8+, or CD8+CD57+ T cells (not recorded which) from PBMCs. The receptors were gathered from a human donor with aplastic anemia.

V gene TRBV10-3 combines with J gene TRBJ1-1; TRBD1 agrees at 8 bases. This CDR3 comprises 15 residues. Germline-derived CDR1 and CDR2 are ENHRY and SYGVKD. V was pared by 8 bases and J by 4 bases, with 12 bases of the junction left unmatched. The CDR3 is CAIQPTQGAGTEAFF. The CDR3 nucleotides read TGTGCCATCCAACCCACCCAGGGGGCAGGCACTGAAGCTTTCTTT.

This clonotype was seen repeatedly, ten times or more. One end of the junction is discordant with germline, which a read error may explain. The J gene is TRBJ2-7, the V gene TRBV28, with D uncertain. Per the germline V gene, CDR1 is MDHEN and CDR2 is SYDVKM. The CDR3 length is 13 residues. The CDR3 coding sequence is TGTGCCAGCCGTTTAAACCTAGGCTACGAGCAGTACTTC. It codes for CASRLNLGYEQYF.

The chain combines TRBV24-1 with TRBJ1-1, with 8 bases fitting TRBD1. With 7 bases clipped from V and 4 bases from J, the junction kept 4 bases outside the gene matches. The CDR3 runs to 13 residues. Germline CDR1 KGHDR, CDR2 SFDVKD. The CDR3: CATRRGQGTEAFF. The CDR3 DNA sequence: TGTGCCACCAGGCGAGGACAGGGCACTGAAGCTTTCTTT.

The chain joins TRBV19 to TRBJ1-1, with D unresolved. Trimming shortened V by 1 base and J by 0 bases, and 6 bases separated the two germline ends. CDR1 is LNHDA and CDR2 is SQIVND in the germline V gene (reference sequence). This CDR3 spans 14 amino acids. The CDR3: CASSIVTVNTEAFF. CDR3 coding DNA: TGTGCCAGTAGTATAGTTACAGTGAACACTGAAGCTTTCTTT.

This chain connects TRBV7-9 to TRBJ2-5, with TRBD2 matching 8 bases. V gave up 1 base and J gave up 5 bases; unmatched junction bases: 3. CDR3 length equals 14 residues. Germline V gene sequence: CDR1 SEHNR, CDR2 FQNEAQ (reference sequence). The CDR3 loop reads CASSLDRTSETQYF. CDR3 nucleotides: TGTGCCAGCAGCTTAGATAGGACTAGCGAGACCCAGTACTTC.

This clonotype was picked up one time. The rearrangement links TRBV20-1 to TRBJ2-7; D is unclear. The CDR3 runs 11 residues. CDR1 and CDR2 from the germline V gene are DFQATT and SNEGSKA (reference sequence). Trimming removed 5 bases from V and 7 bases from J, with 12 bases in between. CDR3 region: CSAPRSREQYF. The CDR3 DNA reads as TGCAGTGCTCCCCGCTCGCGGGAGCAGTACTTC.

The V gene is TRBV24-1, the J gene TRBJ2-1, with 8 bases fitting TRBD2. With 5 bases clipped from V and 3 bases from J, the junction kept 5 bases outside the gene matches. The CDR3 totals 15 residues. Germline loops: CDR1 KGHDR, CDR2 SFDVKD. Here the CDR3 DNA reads TGTGCCACCAGTGCCCGGGGGGGCCTCTACAATGAGCAGTTCTTC. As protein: CATSARGGLYNEQFF.

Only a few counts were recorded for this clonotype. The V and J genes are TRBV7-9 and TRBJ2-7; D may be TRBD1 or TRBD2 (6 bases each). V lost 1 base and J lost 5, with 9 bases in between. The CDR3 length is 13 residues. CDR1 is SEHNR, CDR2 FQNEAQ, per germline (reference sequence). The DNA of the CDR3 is TGTGCCAGCAGCTTAGGTGGGGGGCACGAGCAGTACTTC. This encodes CASSLGGGHEQYF.